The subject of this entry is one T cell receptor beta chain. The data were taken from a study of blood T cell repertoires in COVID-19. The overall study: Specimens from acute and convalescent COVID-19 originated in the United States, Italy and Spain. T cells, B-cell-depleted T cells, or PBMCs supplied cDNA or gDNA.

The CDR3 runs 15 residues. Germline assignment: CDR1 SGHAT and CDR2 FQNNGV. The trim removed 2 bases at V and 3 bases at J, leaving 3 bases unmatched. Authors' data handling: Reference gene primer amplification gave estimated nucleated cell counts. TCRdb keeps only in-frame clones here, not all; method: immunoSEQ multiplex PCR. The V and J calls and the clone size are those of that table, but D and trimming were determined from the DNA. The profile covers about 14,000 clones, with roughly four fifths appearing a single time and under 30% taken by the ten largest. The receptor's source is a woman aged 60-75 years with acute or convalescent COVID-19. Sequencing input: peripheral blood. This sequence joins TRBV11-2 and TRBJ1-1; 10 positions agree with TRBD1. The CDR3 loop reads CASSLLTGGYTEAFF. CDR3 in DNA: TGTGCCAGCAGCTTACTGACAGGGGGCTACACTGAAGCTTTCTTT.